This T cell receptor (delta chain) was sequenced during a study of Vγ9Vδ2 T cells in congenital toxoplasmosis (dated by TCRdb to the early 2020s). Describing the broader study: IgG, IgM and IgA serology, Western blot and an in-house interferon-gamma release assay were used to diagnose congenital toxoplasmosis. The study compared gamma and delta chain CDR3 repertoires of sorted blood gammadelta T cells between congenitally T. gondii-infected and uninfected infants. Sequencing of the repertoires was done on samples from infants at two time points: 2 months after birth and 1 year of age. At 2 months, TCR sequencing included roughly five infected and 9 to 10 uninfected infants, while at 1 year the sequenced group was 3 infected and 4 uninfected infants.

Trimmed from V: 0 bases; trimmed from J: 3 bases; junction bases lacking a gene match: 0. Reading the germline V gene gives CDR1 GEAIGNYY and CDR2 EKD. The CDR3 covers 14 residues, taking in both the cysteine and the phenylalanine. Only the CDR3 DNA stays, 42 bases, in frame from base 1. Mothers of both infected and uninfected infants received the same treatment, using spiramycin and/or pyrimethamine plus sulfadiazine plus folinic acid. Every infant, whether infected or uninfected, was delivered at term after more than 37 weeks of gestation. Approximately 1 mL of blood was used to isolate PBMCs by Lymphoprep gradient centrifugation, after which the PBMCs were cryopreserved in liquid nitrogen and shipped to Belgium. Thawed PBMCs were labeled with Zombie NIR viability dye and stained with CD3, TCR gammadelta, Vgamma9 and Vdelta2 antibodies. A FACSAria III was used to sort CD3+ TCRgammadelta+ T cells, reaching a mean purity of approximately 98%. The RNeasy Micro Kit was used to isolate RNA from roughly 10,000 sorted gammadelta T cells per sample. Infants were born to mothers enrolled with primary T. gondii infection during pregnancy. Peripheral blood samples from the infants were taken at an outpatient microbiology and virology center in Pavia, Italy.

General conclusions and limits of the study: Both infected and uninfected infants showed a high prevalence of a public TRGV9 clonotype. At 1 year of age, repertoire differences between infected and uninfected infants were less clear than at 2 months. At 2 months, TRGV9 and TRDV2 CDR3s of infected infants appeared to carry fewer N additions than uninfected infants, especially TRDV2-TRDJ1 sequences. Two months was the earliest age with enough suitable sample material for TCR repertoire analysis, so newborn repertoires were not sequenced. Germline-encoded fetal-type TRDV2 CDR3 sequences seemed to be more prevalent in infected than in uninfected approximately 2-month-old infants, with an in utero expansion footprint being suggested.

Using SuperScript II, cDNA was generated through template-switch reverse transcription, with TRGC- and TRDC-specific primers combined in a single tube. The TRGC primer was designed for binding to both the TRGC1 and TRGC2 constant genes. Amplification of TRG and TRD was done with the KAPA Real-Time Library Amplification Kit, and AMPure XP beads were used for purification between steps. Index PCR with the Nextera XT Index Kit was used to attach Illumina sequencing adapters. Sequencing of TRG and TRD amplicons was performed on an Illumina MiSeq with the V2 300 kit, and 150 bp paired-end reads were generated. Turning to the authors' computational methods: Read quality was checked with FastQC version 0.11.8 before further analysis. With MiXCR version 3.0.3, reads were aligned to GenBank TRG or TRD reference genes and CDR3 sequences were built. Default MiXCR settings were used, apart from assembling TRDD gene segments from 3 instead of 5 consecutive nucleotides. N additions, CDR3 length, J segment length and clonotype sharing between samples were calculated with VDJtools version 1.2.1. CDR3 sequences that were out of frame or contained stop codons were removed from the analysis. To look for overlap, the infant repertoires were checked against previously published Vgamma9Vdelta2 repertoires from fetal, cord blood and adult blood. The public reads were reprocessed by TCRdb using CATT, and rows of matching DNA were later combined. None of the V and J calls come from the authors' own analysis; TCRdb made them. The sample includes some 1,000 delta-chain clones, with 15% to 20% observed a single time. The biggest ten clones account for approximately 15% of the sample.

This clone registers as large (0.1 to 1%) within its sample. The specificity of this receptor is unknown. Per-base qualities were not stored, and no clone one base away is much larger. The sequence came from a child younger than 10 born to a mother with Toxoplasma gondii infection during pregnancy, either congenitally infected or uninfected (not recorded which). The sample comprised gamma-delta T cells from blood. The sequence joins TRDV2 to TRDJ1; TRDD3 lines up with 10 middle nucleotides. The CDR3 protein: CACDTWGIPDKLIF. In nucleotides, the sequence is TGTGCCTGTGACACCTGGGGGATACCCGATAAACTCATCTTT.